Listed below are T cell receptor beta chains from one sample, sequenced in a study of blood T cell repertoires in COVID-19. The data were produced by immunoSEQ multiplex PCR, yet TCRdb's version contains in-frame clones alone and is incomplete. The repertoire holds approximately 280,000 clones, with around 89% as singletons. Sequenced: PBMCs or T cells enriched from blood (not recorded which). All receptors derive from a woman aged 18 to 35 with acute COVID-19. Each CDR3 is given with its conserved first and last residue. D genes are given only for firm matches. Only part of the rows carry a size: once, few, many, or a class if the clone is expanded.

D | J | V | size | DNA | CDR3
TRBD1 | TRBJ2-1 | TRBV5-1 | NA | TGCGCCAGCAGCGGAGGGACAGGGGGCTACAATGAGCAGTTCTTC | CASSGGTGGYNEQFF
NA | TRBJ2-1 | TRBV7-2 | NA | TGTGCCAGCAGCTTTCCCCGTCGTTCGGGAGCAGGCTACAATGAGCAGTTCTTC | CASSFPRRSGAGYNEQFF
TRBD2 | TRBJ2-1 | TRBV6-5 | NA | TGTGCCAGCAGTTCCGAGCGGGAGGGCCTGAATGAGCAGTTCTTC | CASSSEREGLNEQFF
TRBD2 | TRBJ2-7 | TRBV7-2 | few | TGTGCCAGCAGCTCAGATGGACTAGCGGGAGGATACGAGCAGTACTTC | CASSSDGLAGGYEQYF
TRBD2 | TRBJ2-1 | TRBV28 | NA | TGTGCCAGCAGTTTGACGGGAGGCCCGGATGAGCAGTTCTTC | CASSLTGGPDEQFF
TRBD2 | TRBJ2-3 | TRBV6-2/TRBV6-3 | NA | TGTGCCAGCAGTTACCCTCCCGACCTTATAGCGGGAACCAGCACAGATACGCAGTATTTT | CASSYPPDLIAGTSTDTQYF
NA | TRBJ1-4 | TRBV28 | few | TGTGCCAGCAGTTTAGGCTCCGCCCCTAATGAAAAACTGTTTTTT | CASSLGSAPNEKLFF
NA | TRBJ2-5 | TRBV7-9 | once | TGTGCCAGCAGCATATGGACAGATCAAGAGACCCAGTACTTC | CASSIWTDQETQYF
NA | TRBJ1-5 | TRBV27 | NA | TGTGCCAGCGCCAAGGGAGGGAGACCTGATCAGCCCCAGCATTTT | CASAKGGRPDQPQHF
NA | TRBJ2-2 | TRBV7-9 | NA | TGTGCCAGCAGCCCAGGTTCCGGGGAGCTGTTTTTT | CASSPGSGELFF
NA | TRBJ2-7 | TRBV5-1 | NA | TGCGCCAGCAGCCGCGACAGCACCTACGAGCAGTACTTC | CASSRDSTYEQYF
NA | TRBJ2-2 | TRBV5-1 | NA | TGCGCCAGCAGCGGGGATGGACTCCTCACCGGGGAGCTGTTTTTT | CASSGDGLLTGELFF
TRBD1 | TRBJ1-6 | TRBV18 | NA | TGTGCCAGCTCACCCTCAAGTGACAGGGGGATACCCCTCCACTTT | CASSPSSDRGIPLHF
TRBD1 | TRBJ2-3 | TRBV2 | NA | TGTGCCAGCAGTGACTACAGGGGTGGTGTCACAGATACGCAGTATTTT | CASSDYRGGVTDTQYF
TRBD1 | TRBJ2-7 | TRBV5-1 | once | TGCGCCAGCAGCTTACAGACAGGGAACAACTACGAGCAGTACTTC | CASSLQTGNNYEQYF
TRBD1 | TRBJ2-1 | TRBV29-1 | NA | TGCAGCACCAGGACAGGGGGCTACAATGAGCAGTTCTTC | CSTRTGGYNEQFF
NA | TRBJ2-4 | TRBV27 | NA | TGTGCCAGCAGTCCCCCCTCGGACATTCAGTACTTC | CASSPPSDIQYF
TRBD2 | TRBJ2-7 | TRBV15 | NA | TGTGCCACCAGCAGAGTGGGGGGGATGAGCTCCTACGAGCAGTACTTC | CATSRVGGMSSYEQYF
TRBD1 | TRBJ2-5 | TRBV7-7 | NA | TGTGCTAGCAGCTTACCGGGACAGGGACAAGAGACCCAGTACTTC | CASSLPGQGQETQYF
TRBD1 | TRBJ1-4 | TRBV4-1 | NA | TGCGCCAGCACCGGGACAGGGGTTGAAAAACTGTTTTTT | CASTGTGVEKLFF
TRBD1 | TRBJ1-5 | TRBV4-1 | NA | TGCGCCAGCAGCCATCCCGAGGACAGGAGCAATCAGCCCCAGCATTTT | CASSHPEDRSNQPQHF
TRBD1 | TRBJ1-1 | TRBV9 | NA | TGTGCCAGCAGCGCGGCGTGGACAGGGGGCGAAGCTTTCTTT | CASSAAWTGGEAFF
NA | TRBJ2-1 | TRBV4-1 | NA | TGCGCCAGCAGCCAAGATCTTCTGCGAGGAAGCTCCTACAATGAGCAGTTCTTC | CASSQDLLRGSSYNEQFF
TRBD2 | TRBJ2-1 | TRBV6-4 | many | TGTGCCAGCAGTGAGACTAGCGGGAGCTACAATGAGCAGTTCTTC | CASSETSGSYNEQFF
TRBD2 | TRBJ2-5 | TRBV9 | NA | TGTGCCAGCAGCGTCGTACCTAGCGGGAATGATCAAGAGACCCAGTACTTC | CASSVVPSGNDQETQYF
NA | TRBJ1-6 | TRBV27 | few | TGTGCCAGCAGCCCCGGACAGTTTTCAAATTCACCCCTCCACTTT | CASSPGQFSNSPLHF
TRBD1 | TRBJ1-1 | TRBV11-3 | few | TGTGCCAGCAGTCATGACAGGGGCACTGAAGCTTTCTTT | CASSHDRGTEAFF
TRBD1 | TRBJ2-2 | TRBV19 | NA | TGTGCCAGTAGTACCGTTACAGGGGACACCGGGGAGCTGTTTTTT | CASSTVTGDTGELFF
NA | TRBJ2-1 | TRBV28 | few | TGTGCCAGCAGTTTATTGGGGGGGCCCAATGAGCAGTTCTTC | CASSLLGGPNEQFF
NA | TRBJ1-1 | TRBV7-9 | NA | TGTGCCAGCAGCTTAGCGCGGATCACTGAAGCTTTCTTT | CASSLARITEAFF
TRBD1 | TRBJ2-1 | TRBV6-5 | NA | TGTGCCAGCAGCGACAGGGTCAATGAGCAGTTCTTC | CASSDRVNEQFF
TRBD1 | TRBJ2-3 | TRBV4-1 | NA | TGCGCCAGCAGCCAAGATCGGGGGACAGGGTGGAGCACAGATACGCAGTATTTT | CASSQDRGTGWSTDTQYF
TRBD1 | TRBJ2-7 | TRBV12-5 | NA | TGTGCTAGTGGTTTGGTACTCCAACGGGACAGGGGCAACGAGCAGTACTTC | CASGLVLQRDRGNEQYF
NA | TRBJ1-3 | TRBV3-1/TRBV3-2 | once | TGTGCCAGCAGCCGAGCTGACGGGTTCTCTGGAAACACCATATATTTT | CASSRADGFSGNTIYF
NA | TRBJ2-1 | TRBV5-1 | once | TGCGCCAGCAGCTTGGGCGAGCCAAGAGGGAATGAGCAGTTCTTC | CASSLGEPRGNEQFF
TRBD2 | TRBJ2-7 | TRBV7-9 | NA | TGTGCCAGCAGCTCACTACATAGCGGGAGTGTGAAGGTCTCCTACGAGCAGTACTTC | CASSSLHSGSVKVSYEQYF
TRBD2 | TRBJ2-3 | TRBV7-9 | NA | TGTGCCAGCAGCCGAGCCCTTTTCTGGCGGGAGGGGACAGATACGCAGTATTTT | CASSRALFWREGTDTQYF
TRBD2 | TRBJ2-2 | TRBV2 | NA | TGTGCCAGCAGAAAATCCCCCGGGGGCTCAAGGACTAGCGGAATAAACACCGGGGAGCTGTTTTTT | CASRKSPGGSRTSGINTGELFF
NA | TRBJ1-2 | TRBV6-5 | NA | TGTGCCAGCAGTACGACAGGCCCGAACTATGGCTACACCTTC | CASSTTGPNYGYTF
NA | TRBJ2-5 | TRBV11-2 | NA | TGTGCCAGCAGCTTAGCCGTCCGGGAGACCCAGTACTTC | CASSLAVRETQYF
TRBD2 | TRBJ2-1 | TRBV18 | NA | TGTGCCAGCTCACCATCCCTAGCGGGAGTCATGTACAATGAGCAGTTCTTC | CASSPSLAGVMYNEQFF
NA | TRBJ2-3 | TRBV29-1 | NA | TGCAGCGTTGGAGGAGGTAGGACAGATACGCAGTATTTT | CSVGGGRTDTQYF
TRBD2 | TRBJ2-1 | TRBV30 | NA | TGTGCCTGGAGCCCTAGCGGAAACAATGAGCAGTTCTTC | CAWSPSGNNEQFF
NA | TRBJ2-1 | TRBV19 | NA | TGTGCCAGTAGTACCCTATTAGACAGGCTCTACAATGAGCAGTTCTTC | CASSTLLDRLYNEQFF
TRBD1 | TRBJ2-7 | TRBV7-8 | NA | TGTGCCAGCAGCTTAGAGGGGACAGGGAAGGTCTCGCAGTACTTC | CASSLEGTGKVSQYF
TRBD2 | TRBJ2-7 | TRBV10-2 | NA | TGCGCCAGCAGTGTGGGACTAGCCTACGAGCAGTACTTC | CASSVGLAYEQYF
NA | TRBJ2-3 | TRBV6-6 | NA | TGTGCCAGCAGTTACTCGAGTGGTGTTTCAGATACGCAGTATTTT | CASSYSSGVSDTQYF
TRBD1 | TRBJ1-2 | TRBV7-9 | NA | TGTGCCAGCAGCCCCGACAGGGCTAACTATGGCTACACCTTC | CASSPDRANYGYTF
TRBD2 | TRBJ2-1 | TRBV4-2 | NA | TGTGCCAGCAGCCCCAGACTGGGACTACTTCTCAGCTCCTACAATGAGCAGTTCTTC | CASSPRLGLLLSSYNEQFF
NA | TRBJ1-4 | TRBV30 | NA | TGTGCCTGGAGTGTATACCAGGGCACGCAGGGGGAAAAACTGTTTTTT | CAWSVYQGTQGEKLFF
TRBD2 | TRBJ2-1 | TRBV14 | NA | TGTGCCAGCAGCCAAGATTGGGGGACTAGCGGGGTTGTCAATGAGCAGTTCTTC | CASSQDWGTSGVVNEQFF
NA | TRBJ1-2 | TRBV6-2/TRBV6-3 | NA | TGTGCCAGCAGTTACTCGCGCATACCGTATGGCTACACCTTC | CASSYSRIPYGYTF
NA | TRBJ2-1 | TRBV11-2 | once | TGTGCCAGCAGCTTAGGGATGTTGGGCACGGGGTACAATGAGCAGTTCTTC | CASSLGMLGTGYNEQFF
TRBD2 | TRBJ2-1 | TRBV28 | NA | TGTGCCAGCAGTTTTAGCGGGAGCCCCTACAATGAGCAGTTCTTC | CASSFSGSPYNEQFF
NA | TRBJ2-7 | TRBV5-1 | NA | TGCGCCAGCAGCTTGCAAGTTGGCGGCTACGAGCAGTACTTC | CASSLQVGGYEQYF
TRBD1 | TRBJ2-5 | TRBV6-5 | NA | TGTGCCAGCACCCCTTCTGACAGGGTCCGCGAGACCCAGTACTTC | CASTPSDRVRETQYF
NA | TRBJ1-4 | TRBV7-8 | NA | TGTGCCAGCAGCTCTAGGGACACTGCAACTAATGAAAAACTGTTTTTT | CASSSRDTATNEKLFF